The present entry profiles one T cell receptor (beta chain) with its context. No antigen is known for it. No base qualities exist here, and no much larger clone lies one base off it. The entire isolated RNA was reverse transcribed using the High Capacity cDNA Reverse Transcription Kit, and thus expressed TCRB transcripts were sequenced. Deep immunoSEQ sequencing was performed on naive, central memory and regulatory T cell samples, with an average of roughly 3.3 million total reads per sample. Sorted cells were lysed in RLT buffer and RNA was extracted with DNase-treated RNeasy Micro or Mini kits, depending on cell number. To prevent cross-contamination, each cell subset was processed individually, whereas patient and healthy donor samples were processed jointly. The immunoSEQ multiplex PCR was used to amplify TCRB sequences from cDNA, generating 87-bp fragments that spanned the CDR3 region. Amplicons were sequenced on the Illumina HiSeq platform. In the paper's pipeline: PCR bias was computationally corrected using synthetic template baselines, reads within Hamming distance 2 were collapsed, and singletons that could not be merged were discarded. Reads were aligned against IMGT to assign V, D and J genes, CDR3 length and insertions or deletions at six rearrangement sites. Within each subset, clonotype counts were normalized to sorted cell number, after which true diversity and Gini coefficients were computed with the tcR R package. Repertoire sharing was quantified using the overlap coefficient calculated on TCRB nucleotide sequences. As a proxy for the pre-selection repertoire, out-of-frame TCRB sequences from naive cells were analyzed. The clones in this table, taken by TCRdb from immuneACCESS, are in-frame only. Not every clone is retained; where verified, under half of the shortfall comes from an unresolved V gene, and the cause of the rest is unknown. V, J and clone size were drawn from that table, and D and trimming were deduced from the DNA. This sample lists approximately 380,000 clones; over 12% were detected once. The top ten constitute more than 0.015% of the sample.

This record belongs to a study of beta chain features in type 1 diabetes (dated by TCRdb to 2016 to 2019). With regard to the full study: Mean age, gender distribution, total cell number and subset yield were not different between patients and healthy donors. A total of about 99,000,000 sorted cells were examined across all samples, and RNA yield correlated strongly with the number of cells per subset. Regulatory and stem cell-like memory subsets were isolated from only 8 patients and about eight healthy donors, whereas naive and central memory subsets came from all 28 donors. In the study, recently diagnosed type 1 diabetes patients and matched healthy donors were compared on the TCRB repertoires of their sorted circulating CD4+ T cell subsets. The paper's findings and limits, for the study overall: Type 1 diabetes patients showed a moderate but significant shortening of TCRB CDR3 length in all four CD4+ subsets. At VDJ recombination sites, patients with type 1 diabetes made fewer insertions and deleted more nucleotides, a pattern implying thymic rearrangement abnormalities. Because cDNA rather than genomic DNA was sequenced, highly expressing activated cells could have been over-represented, although no difference in activation and CD3 levels was found between groups. Only small numbers of individuals were included in the HLA sub-analyses, which left unresolved whether HLA type had any influence on TCRB rearrangement. Shorter templates might be favored by PCR, yet because patient and control samples were amplified and corrected together, any such skew would affect both groups equally. Naive, central memory and regulatory TCRB repertoires appeared to be more alike among patients than among healthy donors.

Each donor gave one peripheral blood draw, roughly 120 mL on average, collected into heparinised tubes. Naive, central memory, regulatory and stem cell-like memory CD4+ T cells were sorted on a BD FACSAria II using a panel including CD45RO, CCR7, CD25, CD127, CD95 and CD27. All sorted populations exceeded 95% purity. Right away, PBMCs were isolated by Lymphoprep density gradient centrifugation and were stained directly, with no culture step. Samples were stained and sorted in pairs, with one healthy donor and one patient per experiment, so that batch effects were minimized. This TCR derives from a woman under 30 in good health. Sequences were obtained from naive CD4+ T cells from blood. The label giving this sample's cell subset or site can be read as: true naive CD4+ T cells.

The bases read TGTGCCAGCAGTTACTCGGCAGGCACTGAAGCTTTCTTT. Its translation is CASSYSAGTEAFF. The sequence joins TRBV6-5 to TRBJ1-1, with the D gene uncertain. From a lookup of the germline V gene, CDR1 and CDR2 are MNHEY and SVGAGI. The CDR3 runs 13 residues from the cysteine to the phenylalanine. Only CDR3 DNA remains: 39 bases, in frame from the first base. Trimming takes 0 bases from V and 4 bases from J, and the germline ends sit 6 bases apart.